Shown below are 5 T cell receptor beta chains from a single sample sequenced in a study of human T cells and chemical hapten exposure. One entry per CDR3 protein, called by TCRdb with MiXCR from the RACE reads. This sample yields tens of thousands of distinct CDR3 sequences, of which approximately 15% are seen a single time; roughly 4.8% belongs to the top ten. Sample time point: pre-sensitization, week 0. Treatment defined: therapeutic diphenylcyclopropenone sensitization with weekly scalp DPC. This sample comprised whole blood, obtained in connection with sensitization to the hapten diphenylcyclopropenone (DPC). These receptors all stem from a woman aged 45-59 years with alopecia areata. Some clones in this sample may be carry-over from other donors' samples.

This chain connects TRBV19 to TRBJ1-2; TRBD1 agrees at 8 bases. V was clipped by 1 base and J by 5 bases; unmatched bases: 3. CDR1 LNHDA and CDR2 SQIVND come from the germline V gene (reference sequence). The CDR3 length is 14 residues. CDR3 bases: TGTGCCAGTAGTATAGGTAGACAGGGGTATGGCTACACCTTC. Translation: CASSIGRQGYGYTF.

The chain employs TRBV2 and TRBJ2-1; TRBD2 matches at 14 bases. This CDR3 comprises 14 residues. Germline CDR1 is SNHLY and CDR2 is FYNNEI. The ends lost 5 bases at V and 13 bases at J; junction bases unmatched: 7. The CDR3 sequence: CASSTGTSGSFQFF. The CDR3 bases are TGTGCCAGCAGTACCGGGACTAGCGGGAGCTTTCAGTTCTTC.

The rearrangement joins TRBV20-1 to TRBJ2-7; 7 bases fit TRBD2. With 1 base clipped from V and 2 bases from J, the junction kept 2 bases outside the gene matches. The CDR3 has 13 amino acids. The V gene's germline CDR1 is DFQATT and CDR2 SNEGSKA (reference sequence). CDR3: CSARAGGTYEQYF. The CDR3 DNA follows: TGCAGTGCTAGAGCGGGGGGAACCTACGAGCAGTACTTC.

About this clonotype: A read error may explain this, as a much larger clone is one base away. This chain uses TRBV29-1 with TRBJ2-1; tentative D call: TRBD2 (6 bases). CDR3 size: 13 residues. Trimming took 8 bases from V and 7 from J, leaving 18 bases between them. The germline gives CDR1 SQVTM, CDR2 ANQGSEA. The CDR3 DNA follows: TGCAGCCCTCAGTCGATCGGAGGGAATGAGCAGTTCTTC. Its protein is CSPQSIGGNEQFF.

This clonotype was seen ten or more times. The chain is built from TRBV3-1 and TRBJ1-1; D is perhaps TRBD1 (5 bases). This CDR3 spans 14 amino acids. The germline CDR1 and CDR2 sequences are LGHDT and YNNKEL (reference sequence). The germline V and J ends were trimmed by 4 bases and 2 bases, with 11 bases remaining between them. CDR3 sequence (DNA): TGTGCCAGCAGCCTCCTCAGGGCAAACACTGAAGCTTTCTTT. It yields the protein CASSLLRANTEAFF.